These T cell receptor beta chains were read from a single sample in a study of beta chain features in type 1 diabetes. Generated by immunoSEQ multiplex PCR, the TCRdb table keeps only in-frame clones and is missing some. The sample records under 300,000 clones, 8% being singletons. Material for sequencing was central memory CD4+ T cells from blood. These receptor sequences come from a woman aged 18-35 years in good health. Each CDR3 is given with its conserved first and last residue. A D gene is named only where the DNA matches it firmly. The size field is filled for only some rows; it gives once, few, many or a size class.

clone_size	j_call	v_call	d_call	cdr3_nt	cdr3_aa
few	TRBJ1-5	TRBV6-4	.	TGTGCCAGCAGTGACCGCCTAGTGTCAGGGTGGGAAGGGAGCAATCAGCCCCAGCATTTT	CASSDRLVSGWEGSNQPQHF
few	TRBJ2-7	TRBV19	TRBD2	TGTGCCAGTAGCCCCGGACTAGCGGGAGGGGGCGAGCAGTACTTC	CASSPGLAGGGEQYF
many	TRBJ2-5	TRBV7-2	.	TGTGCCAGCAGCTTGGGGACAATGGAGACCCAGTACTTC	CASSLGTMETQYF
once	TRBJ2-5	TRBV5-6	TRBD2	TGTGCCAGCAGCCAAGCCAGCAGACTAGCGGCCTTCCAAGAGACCCAGTACTTC	CASSQASRLAAFQETQYF
.	TRBJ1-1	TRBV7-3	.	TGTGCCAGCAGTTTAGGGGCCCTGAGCGCTGAAGCTTTCTTT	CASSLGALSAEAFF
.	TRBJ1-5	TRBV28	.	TGTGCCAGCAGTACCGGGACGAGCAATCAGCCCCAGCATTTT	CASSTGTSNQPQHF
few	TRBJ2-7	TRBV27	.	TGTGCCAGCAGTTTGGTGCGTCCGCCCTACGAGCAGTACTTC	CASSLVRPPYEQYF
few	TRBJ1-5	TRBV19	.	TGTGCCAGTAGTTCTCTCGGAGTTGGCCAGCCCCAGCATTTT	CASSSLGVGQPQHF
.	TRBJ2-3	TRBV5-1	.	TGCGCCAGCAGCTTGGTAGCAGAACCCACAGATACGCAGTATTTT	CASSLVAEPTDTQYF
many	TRBJ1-1	TRBV28	.	TGTGCCAGCAGTTTAGGCGTCAAAGCTTTCTTT	CASSLGVKAFF
.	TRBJ2-7	TRBV7-8	.	TGTGCCAGCAGCTTAGCGTTGACTGATTACGAGCAGTACTTC	CASSLALTDYEQYF
few	TRBJ1-3	TRBV6-5	.	TGTGCCAGCAGAAAGACAGCGTCTGGAAACACCATATATTTT	CASRKTASGNTIYF
.	TRBJ2-1	TRBV5-1	TRBD1	TGCGCCAGCAGCCAGGGACAGGTAGGCAATGAGCAGTTCTTC	CASSQGQVGNEQFF
few	TRBJ1-6	TRBV29-1	.	TGCAGCGTTTCGGGCGGGTTGGGGTCACCCCTCCACTTT	CSVSGGLGSPLHF
.	TRBJ2-7	TRBV18	TRBD1	TGTGCCAGCTCGCCCGGGACAGGGGACTACGAGCAGTACTTC	CASSPGTGDYEQYF
.	TRBJ2-1	TRBV28	.	TGTGCCAGCAGTCGTCCCTCGCGGTACAATGAGCAGTTCTTC	CASSRPSRYNEQFF
few	TRBJ1-2	TRBV19	.	TGTGCCAGTAGTCACCCCGATGGGAGGGGCACCTATGGCTACACCTTC	CASSHPDGRGTYGYTF
.	TRBJ2-1	TRBV10-3	TRBD2	TGTGCCATCAGTGAATACGGGACTAGCGGGAGACCCAATGAGCAGTTCTTC	CAISEYGTSGRPNEQFF
few	TRBJ2-7	TRBV25-1	TRBD2	TGTGCCAGCAGCCCCGCCGGGACTAGCTCCTACGAGCAGTACTTC	CASSPAGTSSYEQYF
few	TRBJ2-7	TRBV18	.	TGTGCCAGCTCACCGCCGGACTCCTACGAGCAGTACTTC	CASSPPDSYEQYF
few	TRBJ2-4	TRBV18	.	TGTGCCAGCTCACCCTTCCAGGGAGGCCTTAACGCCCAAAACATTCAGTACTTC	CASSPFQGGLNAQNIQYF
.	TRBJ1-3	TRBV7-2	.	TGTGCCAGCAGCTTGGAGGGTTTACGAAACACCATATATTTT	CASSLEGLRNTIYF
few	TRBJ2-7	TRBV2	.	TGTGCCAGCAGAGGGACTTCCTACGAGCAGTACTTC	CASRGTSYEQYF
.	TRBJ1-2	TRBV7-9	.	TGTGCCAGCAGCTTAGACAGGATTGGTGGCTACACCTTC	CASSLDRIGGYTF
few	TRBJ2-7	TRBV2	.	TGTGCCAGCAGTGCTAGGGGGGTAGAGTACTTC	CASSARGVEYF
.	TRBJ2-1	TRBV7-2	.	TGTGCCAGCAGCTCGTCCCGGGACATGAATGAGCAGTTCTTC	CASSSSRDMNEQFF
many	TRBJ2-5	TRBV10-3	.	TGTGCCATCAGTGTGGGTGGGGAGACCCAGTACTTC	CAISVGGETQYF
.	TRBJ2-6	TRBV2	.	TGTGCCAGCAGTGTTAGGGGCTCTGGGGCCAACGTCCTGACTTTC	CASSVRGSGANVLTF
few	TRBJ1-1	TRBV6-6	.	TGTGCCAGCAGTGGGAGGGACCGGAACACTGAAGCTTTCTTT	CASSGRDRNTEAFF
few	TRBJ1-2	TRBV11-3	.	TGTGCCAGCAGCTTATCGGGCTCTACAGGGACTGCGGGAGGCTACACCTTC	CASSLSGSTGTAGGYTF
few	TRBJ2-3	TRBV5-1	.	TGCGCCAGTTATCCGGGGGCGTTCAATCCCGATACGCAGTATTTT	CASYPGAFNPDTQYF
.	TRBJ2-2	TRBV7-9	TRBD2	TGTGCCAGCAGCCGGGAGGCCCGGACTGGGGAGCTGTTTTTT	CASSREARTGELFF
few	TRBJ2-1	TRBV2	TRBD1	TGTGCCAGGGGACAGGGACCCTACAATGAGCAGTTCTTC	CARGQGPYNEQFF
few	TRBJ1-6	TRBV9	TRBD1	TGTGCCAGCAGCGCCGGACAGGGTCGCAGTTCACCCCTCCACTTT	CASSAGQGRSSPLHF
few	TRBJ2-4	TRBV5-1	.	TGCGCCAGCAGCTTGGGGCAGGCGGTAGCCAAAAACATTCAGTACTTC	CASSLGQAVAKNIQYF
few	TRBJ1-3	TRBV5-1	.	TGCGCCAGCAGGCCCGCTGTCTCTGGAAACACCATATATTTT	CASRPAVSGNTIYF
.	TRBJ2-2	TRBV4-2	TRBD1	TGTGCCAGCAGCCAAGTCGGGACAGGGGGCACCGGGGAGCTGTTTTTT	CASSQVGTGGTGELFF
few	TRBJ2-5	TRBV7-9	.	TGTGCCAGCAGCTGGGGCGTGAACCAAGAGACCCAGTACTTC	CASSWGVNQETQYF
few	TRBJ1-5	TRBV11-2	TRBD1	TGTGCCAGCAGCTTAGGGGAGGGGGCGTGGAATCAGCCCCAGCATTTT	CASSLGEGAWNQPQHF
many	TRBJ1-2	TRBV18	.	TGTGCCAGCTCACCAAATGGGGTTGATGGCTACACCTTC	CASSPNGVDGYTF
.	TRBJ2-3	TRBV11-2	TRBD1	TGTGCCAGCAGCTTAGTTGGGACAGGGGGCCGAGATACGCAGTATTTT	CASSLVGTGGRDTQYF
few	TRBJ2-7	TRBV5-1	TRBD1	TGCGCCAGCAGCTTGGGAGGACAGGGGAACGGGGAGCAGTACTTC	CASSLGGQGNGEQYF